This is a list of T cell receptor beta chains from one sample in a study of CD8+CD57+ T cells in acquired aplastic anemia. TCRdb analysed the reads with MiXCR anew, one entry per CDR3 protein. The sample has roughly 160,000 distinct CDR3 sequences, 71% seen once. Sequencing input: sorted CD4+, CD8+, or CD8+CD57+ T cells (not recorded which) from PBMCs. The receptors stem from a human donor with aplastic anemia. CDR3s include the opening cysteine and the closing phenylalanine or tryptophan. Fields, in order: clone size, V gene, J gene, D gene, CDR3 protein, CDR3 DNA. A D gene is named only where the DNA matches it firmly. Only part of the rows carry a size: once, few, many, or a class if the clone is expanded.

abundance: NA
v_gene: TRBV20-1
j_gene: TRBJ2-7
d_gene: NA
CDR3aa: CSASWADQGYEQYF
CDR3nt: TGCAGTGCTAGTTGGGCAGATCAGGGCTACGAGCAGTACTTC

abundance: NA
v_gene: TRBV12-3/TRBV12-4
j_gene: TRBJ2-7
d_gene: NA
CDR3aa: CASSFDRNRVGEQYF
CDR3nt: TGTGCCAGCAGTTTCGACCGTAACAGGGTGGGCGAGCAGTACTTC

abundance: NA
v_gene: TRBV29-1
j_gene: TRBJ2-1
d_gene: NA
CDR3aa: CSVVDGTYNEQFF
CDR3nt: TGCAGCGTTGTAGATGGCACCTACAATGAGCAGTTCTTC

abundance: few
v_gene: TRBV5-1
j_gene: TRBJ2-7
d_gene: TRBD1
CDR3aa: CASSPQGRQGASYEQYF
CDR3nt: TGCGCCAGCAGCCCCCAGGGCAGACAGGGGGCCTCCTACGAGCAGTACTTC

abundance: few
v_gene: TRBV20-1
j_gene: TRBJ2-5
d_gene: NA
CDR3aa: CSARVPETQYF
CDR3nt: TGCAGTGCTAGAGTCCCGGAGACCCAGTACTTC

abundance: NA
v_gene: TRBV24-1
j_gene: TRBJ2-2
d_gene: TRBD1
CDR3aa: CATSDPKPGQTNTGELFF
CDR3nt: TGTGCCACCAGTGATCCCAAACCGGGACAGACGAACACCGGGGAGCTGTTTTTT

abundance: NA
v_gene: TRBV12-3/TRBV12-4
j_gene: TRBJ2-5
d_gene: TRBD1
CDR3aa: CASSLTGATETQYF
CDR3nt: TGTGCCAGCAGTCTGACAGGGGCGACGGAGACCCAGTACTTC

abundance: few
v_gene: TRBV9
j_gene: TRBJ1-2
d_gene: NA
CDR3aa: CASSVETGSNYGYTF
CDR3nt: TGTGCCAGCAGCGTAGAAACAGGGTCTAACTATGGCTACACCTTC

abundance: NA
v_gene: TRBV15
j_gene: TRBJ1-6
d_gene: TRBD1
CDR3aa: CATSRGQGGNSPLHF
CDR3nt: TGTGCCACCAGCAGAGGACAGGGAGGGAATTCACCCCTCCACTTT

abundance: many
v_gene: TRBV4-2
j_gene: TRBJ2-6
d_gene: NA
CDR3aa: CASSQVEGANVLTF
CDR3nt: TGTGCCAGCAGCCAAGTTGAGGGTGCCAACGTCCTGACTTTC

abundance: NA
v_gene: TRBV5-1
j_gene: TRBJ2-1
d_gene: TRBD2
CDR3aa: CASSSGAGGLGEQFF
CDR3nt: TGCGCCAGCAGCTCAGGAGCGGGAGGGCTTGGTGAGCAGTTCTTC

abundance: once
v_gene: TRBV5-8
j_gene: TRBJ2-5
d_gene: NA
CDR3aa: CASSLRTGTETQYF
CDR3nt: TGTGCCAGCAGCTTGCGTACAGGGACGGAGACCCAGTACTTC

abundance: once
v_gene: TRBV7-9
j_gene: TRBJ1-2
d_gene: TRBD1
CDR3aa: CASSFSSEARGRNYGYTF
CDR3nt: TGTGCCAGCAGCTTTTCCTCGGAGGCCAGGGGGCGTAACTATGGCTACACCTTC

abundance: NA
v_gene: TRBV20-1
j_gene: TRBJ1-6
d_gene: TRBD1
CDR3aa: CSVKGQNNSPLHF
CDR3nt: TGCAGTGTTAAGGGACAGAATAATTCACCCCTCCACTTT

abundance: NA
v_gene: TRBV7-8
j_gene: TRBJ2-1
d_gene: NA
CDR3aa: CASSLRQGRYNEQFF
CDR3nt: TGTGCCAGCAGCTTAAGGCAGGGAAGGTACAATGAGCAGTTCTTC

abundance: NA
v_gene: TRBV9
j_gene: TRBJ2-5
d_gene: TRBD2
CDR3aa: CASSAPAGGQETQYF
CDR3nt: TGTGCCAGCAGCGCTCCAGCGGGGGGCCAAGAGACCCAGTACTTC

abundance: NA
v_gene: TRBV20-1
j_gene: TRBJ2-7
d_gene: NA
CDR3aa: CSAVNQGPSRVEYF
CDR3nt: TGCAGTGCTGTCAACCAGGGGCCGAGCAGAGTGGAGTACTTC

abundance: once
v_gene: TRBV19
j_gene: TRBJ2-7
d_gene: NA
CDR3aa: CASSPGHSEGSYEQYF
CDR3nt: TGTGCCAGTAGTCCGGGACACTCGGAAGGCTCCTACGAGCAGTACTTC

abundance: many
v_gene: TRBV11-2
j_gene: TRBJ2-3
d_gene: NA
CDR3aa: CASSLFGADTQYF
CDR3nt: TGTGCCAGCAGCTTATTCGGGGCAGATACGCAGTATTTT

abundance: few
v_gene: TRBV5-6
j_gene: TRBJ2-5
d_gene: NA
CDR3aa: CASSLALEWETQYF
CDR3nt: TGTGCCAGCAGCTTAGCGTTGGAGTGGGAGACCCAGTACTTC

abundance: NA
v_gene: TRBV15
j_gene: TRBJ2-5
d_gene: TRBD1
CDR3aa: CATSRDRGIGETQCF
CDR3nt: TGTGCCACCAGCAGGGACAGGGGCATAGGGGAGACCCAGTGCTTC

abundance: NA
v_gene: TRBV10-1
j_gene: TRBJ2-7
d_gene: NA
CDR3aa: CASSDGGSSYEQYF
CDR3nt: TGCGCCAGCAGTGACGGGGGTTCTTCCTACGAGCAGTACTTC

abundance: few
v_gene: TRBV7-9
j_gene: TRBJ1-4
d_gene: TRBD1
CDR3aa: CASSPPRQGFPGEKLFF
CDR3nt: TGTGCCAGCAGCCCCCCGAGACAGGGTTTCCCAGGTGAAAAACTGTTTTTT